Listed below are T cell receptor beta chains from one sample, sequenced in a study of T cell responses to AZD1222 COVID-19 vaccine. The data were produced by immunoSEQ multiplex PCR, yet TCRdb's version contains in-frame clones alone and is incomplete. The sample has tens of thousands of clones, over 70% seen once. Sequencing used peripheral blood, obtained 28 days after the second AZD1222 dose. The source of these receptors is an adult who received the AZD1222 COVID-19 vaccine. Each CDR3 is given with its conserved first and last residue. Each record gives: V gene, D gene, J gene, clone size, CDR3 DNA, CDR3 protein. The D gene is left open where the match is weak. Where a row states a size, it is once, few, many or the class of an expanded clone; other rows omit it.

TRBV5-1	TRBD1	TRBJ2-5	.	TGCGCCAGCAGCTTGCAACAGGGGTCTCAAGAGACCCAGTACTTC	CASSLQQGSQETQYF
TRBV9	TRBD2	TRBJ2-5	.	TGTGCCAGCAGCGAGGGACTAGCGGGGGTGCAAGAGACCCAGTACTTC	CASSEGLAGVQETQYF
TRBV4-3	TRBD1	TRBJ1-4	.	TGCGCCAGCAGCCTATCGACAGGGGAGGAAAAACTGTTTTTT	CASSLSTGEEKLFF
TRBV6-5	.	TRBJ2-3	.	TGTGCCGCCAGCAATGGAGGCAATACGCAGTATTTT	CAASNGGNTQYF
TRBV6-1	.	TRBJ2-2	.	TGTGCCAGCAGTGAAAGTATTAATCCCAACACCGGGGAGCTGTTTTTT	CASSESINPNTGELFF
TRBV7-3	.	TRBJ2-7	.	TGTGCCAGCAGCTCGAATGGCCATTCCTACGAGCAGTACTTC	CASSSNGHSYEQYF
TRBV5-5	.	TRBJ1-2	.	TGTGCCAGCAGCTTGGAGGGGGGGCTCTTCCATGGCTACACCTTC	CASSLEGGLFHGYTF
TRBV19	TRBD1	TRBJ1-5	.	TGTGCCAGTAGTATGTTTACAGTGGGACAGGGGATTCGGGGCAATCAGCCCCAGCATTTT	CASSMFTVGQGIRGNQPQHF
TRBV7-9	TRBD2	TRBJ2-3	.	TGTGCCAGCACCAAAAGGACTAGCGGGGGTGCCCTGAGCACAGATACGCAGTATTTT	CASTKRTSGGALSTDTQYF
TRBV30	TRBD1	TRBJ2-2	.	TGTGCCTGGGGGGACAGGGTACTGTTTTTT	CAWGDRVLFF
TRBV5-1	TRBD2	TRBJ2-3	few	TGCGCCAGCAGCACAGCGGGGGACCTCACAGATACGCAGTATTTT	CASSTAGDLTDTQYF
TRBV27	.	TRBJ1-2	.	TGTGCCAGCAGTTTATCAGTCGGGGGCGGGTATGGCTACACCTTC	CASSLSVGGGYGYTF
TRBV25-1	.	TRBJ2-1	.	TGTGCCAGCACCCGTAGTTTCGGTGAGCAGTTCTTC	CASTRSFGEQFF
TRBV7-9	TRBD2	TRBJ2-5	.	TGTGCCAGCACCGGGACTAGCGGGAGCCACCAGTACTTC	CASTGTSGSHQYF
TRBV2	.	TRBJ1-4	.	TGTGCCACCGAAGGGCGAACCGAAAAACTGTTTTTT	CATEGRTEKLFF
TRBV5-1	.	TRBJ1-5	.	TGCGCCAGTACCCGGGAGCGTCACAATCAGCCCCAGCATTTT	CASTRERHNQPQHF
TRBV13	.	TRBJ1-5	.	TGTGCCAGCAGCTTAGGCAACCATCAGCCCCAGCATTTT	CASSLGNHQPQHF
TRBV28	.	TRBJ1-2	.	TGTGCCAGCACCCCTCTTCTGATGGGGGCTGGCTATGGCTACACCTTC	CASTPLLMGAGYGYTF
TRBV10-1	TRBD2	TRBJ2-1	once	TGCGCCAGCAGTGAGCGTAGCGGGGCTGAGCAGTTCTTC	CASSERSGAEQFF
TRBV7-2	TRBD2	TRBJ2-1	.	TGTGCCAGCAGCTTAACGGGACTAGCGGGGGGGCTCTACAATGAGCAGTTCTTC	CASSLTGLAGGLYNEQFF
TRBV7-7	.	TRBJ2-2	.	TGTGCTAGCAGCTTAGGTCGCTTTACCACTGGGACCGGGGAGCTGTTTTTT	CASSLGRFTTGTGELFF
TRBV7-9	.	TRBJ1-3	.	TGTGCCAGCAGTCCCAGCGTCTCTGGAAACACCATATATTTT	CASSPSVSGNTIYF
TRBV6-5	TRBD1	TRBJ1-2	.	TGTGCCAGCAGAAGACAGGGTTTGAGCTACACCTTC	CASRRQGLSYTF
TRBV7-2	.	TRBJ2-2	.	TGTGCCAGCAGCTTACAGGGGAAGAAGGACACCGGGGAGCTGTTTTTT	CASSLQGKKDTGELFF
TRBV4-2	TRBD1	TRBJ1-4	.	TGTGCCAGCAGCCAAGAAGGAGGGACAGGGAATGAAAAACTGTTTTTT	CASSQEGGTGNEKLFF
TRBV5-1	.	TRBJ2-7	.	TGCGCCAGCAGCTTGGCCCTTACAGGGTTAGGCGAGCAGTACTTC	CASSLALTGLGEQYF
TRBV18	TRBD1	TRBJ1-2	.	TGTGCCAGCTCACTAAACCAAGACAGGGGCGTGGGCTATGGCTACACCTTC	CASSLNQDRGVGYGYTF
TRBV11-1	.	TRBJ2-5	.	TGTGCCAGCAGCTTAGGTCCCGGAGTGGAAGAGACCCAGTACTTC	CASSLGPGVEETQYF
TRBV4-1	.	TRBJ2-7	.	TGCGCCAGCAGCCAAGATATTTTTAGTTTTGAGGAGCAGTACTTC	CASSQDIFSFEEQYF
TRBV5-5	TRBD2	TRBJ2-3	once	TGTGCCAGCAGCTTGAGATCTAGCGGGCTGATTACTAGCACAGATACGCAGTATTTT	CASSLRSSGLITSTDTQYF
TRBV5-6	.	TRBJ2-7	many	TGTGCCAGCAGCTTCTCAGGGTCCTACGAGCAGTACTTC	CASSFSGSYEQYF
TRBV11-3	.	TRBJ2-7	.	TGTGCCAGCAGCTTAGCGACTGGCTACGAGCAGTACTTC	CASSLATGYEQYF
TRBV6-4	.	TRBJ2-3	.	TGTGCCAGCAGCGAAGGACTAGGGGGCGATACGCAGTATTTT	CASSEGLGGDTQYF
TRBV6-1	.	TRBJ2-1	.	TGTGCCAGCAGTGATGTGGGGGGGCCTGAGCGGGAATTCTTC	CASSDVGGPEREFF
TRBV30	.	TRBJ1-4	.	TGTGCCTGGAGTCCCCGGACGGCCCCGAATGAAAAACTGTTTTTT	CAWSPRTAPNEKLFF
TRBV9	.	TRBJ1-6	.	TGTGCCAGCAGCGTAGAGGTGTCATCTTCACCCCTCCACTTT	CASSVEVSSSPLHF
TRBV5-1	TRBD2	TRBJ2-6	.	TGCGCCAGCAGCTTGGGGAGCGGGGGCCACTCTGGGGCCAACGTCCTGACTTTC	CASSLGSGGHSGANVLTF
TRBV6-5	TRBD1	TRBJ1-2	.	TGTGCCAGCAGTTACAGGACAGGGGGCGGCTACACCTTC	CASSYRTGGGYTF
TRBV3-1/TRBV3-2	.	TRBJ1-2	.	TGTGCCAGCAGCCCTCCAGGGGCGAACTATGGCTACACCTTC	CASSPPGANYGYTF
TRBV28	.	TRBJ1-2	.	TGTGCCAGCAGTCCCTCCTCCGGGGGAGAGCCCTATGGCTACACCTTC	CASSPSSGGEPYGYTF
TRBV5-4	.	TRBJ2-3	.	TGTGCCAGCAGCTTGGTCGACGCATCGGATACGCAGTATTTT	CASSLVDASDTQYF
TRBV6-5	TRBD1	TRBJ1-4	.	TGTGCCAGCAGTTCCGGGACAGGGGTTTGGGAAAAACTGTTTTTT	CASSSGTGVWEKLFF
TRBV7-9	.	TRBJ2-3	.	TGTGCCAGCAGCGCACTTACAGGGCCAGATACGCAGTATTTT	CASSALTGPDTQYF
TRBV6-2/TRBV6-3	TRBD2	TRBJ2-3	few	TGTGCCAGCAGTCCCCCGGGACTAGCGGACACAGATACGCAGTATTTT	CASSPPGLADTDTQYF
TRBV5-6	TRBD2	TRBJ2-7	.	TGTGCCAGCAGTCCTCTAGCGGGGGAGGTCCCCCACGAGCAGTACTTC	CASSPLAGEVPHEQYF
TRBV6-5	.	TRBJ2-7	few	TGTGCCAGCAATTCGGAGGGGGGTTCTTCCTACGAGCAGTACTTC	CASNSEGGSSYEQYF
TRBV3-1/TRBV3-2	.	TRBJ1-3	few	TGTGCCAGCAGCCAAGAGGTCAGACCAGATGCTGGAAACACCATATATTTT	CASSQEVRPDAGNTIYF
TRBV29-1	.	TRBJ2-7	.	TGCAGCGCAAACGACGGGACCGACGAGCAGTACTTC	CSANDGTDEQYF
TRBV29-1	.	TRBJ2-5	.	TGCAGCGTTGACCCGACAGCTATACAAGAGACCCAGTACTTC	CSVDPTAIQETQYF